This T cell receptor (beta chain) was sequenced during a study of OX40 agonist ivuxolimab in advanced cancers. There are 13 residues in the CDR3. J lost 5 bases, V lost 5 bases, and 3 bases had no gene match. Germline-derived CDR1 and CDR2 are SSHAT and FNYEAQ (reference sequence). TCRdb's table, derived via immunoSEQ multiplex PCR, lists solely in-frame clones and lacks some. The repertoire includes about 59,000 clones, more than 75% of them detected once, and about 0.41% sits in the top ten. The TCR originated in an adult with an advanced solid tumor such as melanoma, head and neck, liver or kidney cancer. The source was CD4+ or CD8+ T cells sorted from blood, collected in a trial of the OX40 agonist ivuxolimab. The chain is built from TRBV7-7 and TRBJ2-5; 9 nucleotides match TRBD2. This chain's CDR3 is CASSLGLAETQYF. Here the CDR3 DNA reads TGTGCCAGCAGCCTCGGACTAGCGGAGACCCAGTACTTC.